The clone carrying this T cell receptor beta chain appeared many times. Its specificity is unknown. These data originate in a study of T cells in Graves' hyperthyroidism and ophthalmopathy. General study results and limits: Most clonotypes expanded in the thyroid (above 0.001) were also present in blood.

TCR beta CDR3 region amplification was performed from RNA transcripts. HTBI primers were used for first-round RT-PCR of the TCR CDR3. TCRdb itself ran the multiplex PCR reads through MiXCR, one entry per CDR3 protein. Here the sample spans hundreds of thousands of distinct CDR3 sequences, roughly 13% being singletons. J was trimmed by 2 bases and V by 5 bases; bases with no gene match: 4. This CDR3 is built from 14 residues. This receptor was obtained from a woman aged 18 to 35 with Graves' hyperthyroidism. Sequenced material: blood. The chain uses TRBV12-3 or TRBV12-4 and TRBJ2-7; 9 nucleotides agree with TRBD1. CDR3 in amino acids: CASSHRDRAYEQYF. The CDR3 nucleotides are TGTGCCAGCAGTCACCGGGACAGGGCCTACGAGCAGTACTTC.